The TCR beta chain under discussion was sequenced for a study of blood T cell repertoires in COVID-19. The wider study: From the United States, Italy and Spain came samples of acute and convalescent COVID-19. Sources were T cells, B-cell-depleted T cells, or PBMCs; the material itself was cDNA or gDNA.

As processed by the authors: Quantification of nucleated cells was approximated via reference gene primer amplification. Libraries were prepared by immunoSEQ multiplex PCR; TCRdb keeps only in-frame clonotypes and omits some of them. That table gives V, J and clone size, and the DNA gave D and trimming. This table has about 120,000 clones, less than 90% appearing once. Trimming pared 7 bases from V and 4 bases from J, leaving 7 bases between. The CDR3 is 11 residues long. Germline lookup yields CDR1 MNHEY and CDR2 SVGAGI. Concerning this clone: The same CDR3 arises from other DNA sequences in this sample as well.

The sample taken for sequencing was peripheral blood. This clonotype originated in a woman of 80 years or more with acute or convalescent COVID-19. The chain is built from TRBV6-5 and TRBJ1-1; D is perhaps TRBD1 (6 bases). In DNA form, the CDR3 reads TGTGCCAGCACCAGGGGCACTGAAGCTTTCTTT. Protein: CASTRGTEAFF.